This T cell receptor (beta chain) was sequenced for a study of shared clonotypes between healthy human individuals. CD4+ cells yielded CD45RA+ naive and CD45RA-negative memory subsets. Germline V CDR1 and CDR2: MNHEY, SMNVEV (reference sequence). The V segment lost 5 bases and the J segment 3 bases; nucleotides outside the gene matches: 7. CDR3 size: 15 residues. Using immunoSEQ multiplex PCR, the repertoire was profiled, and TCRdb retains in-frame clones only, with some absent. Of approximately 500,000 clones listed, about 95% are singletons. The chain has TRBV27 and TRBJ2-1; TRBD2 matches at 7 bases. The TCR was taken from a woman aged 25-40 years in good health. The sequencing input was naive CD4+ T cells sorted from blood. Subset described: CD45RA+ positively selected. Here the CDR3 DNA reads TGTGCCAGCAGTGACCGGGACTACCTCTACAATGAGCAGTTCTTC. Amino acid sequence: CASSDRDYLYNEQFF.